This T cell receptor beta chain emerged from a study of radiation and T cells in renal cell carcinoma. Study information: Nephrectomy followed 15 Gy stereotactic body radiation by 4 weeks.

With respect to this clone: Its matching antigen is unknown.

Stated time point: baseline pretreatment blood. Treatment given: 15 Gy SBRT to primary tumor, nephrectomy 4 weeks later. Study findings and constraints: No pretreatment tumor biopsies were available for baseline clonotypes.

Repertoires were generated with immunoSEQ multiplex PCR, while TCRdb's copy carries only in-frame clones and drops some. The table lists roughly 120,000 clones, 80% to 85% of them singletons. Germline V lookup: CDR1 SGHRS, CDR2 YFSETQ. CDR3 length: 17 residues. The J segment lost 4 bases and the V segment lost 3 bases, leaving 15 bases of the junction unmatched. The input for sequencing was blood, taken from a patient whose treatment included radiotherapy and nephrectomy. This TCR was recovered from a woman aged 55-70 years with renal cell carcinoma. This chain joins TRBV5-1 and TRBJ1-1, with 7 bases lining up with TRBD1. The DNA for the CDR3 is TGCGCCAGCAGCTCGGTGACAGGGCTGTTATACGGCACTGAAGCTTTCTTT. Its translation: CASSSVTGLLYGTEAFF.